This T cell receptor beta chain was profiled in a study of beta chain features in type 1 diabetes. Across the study: Age, gender and cell yields were similar between patients and healthy donors. General study results and limits: Naive, central memory and regulatory TCRB repertoires appeared more similar among patients than healthy donors. Researchers report that Type 1 diabetes patients had moderately but significantly shorter TCRB CDR3s across all four CD4+ subsets.

The entirety of the isolated RNA underwent reverse transcription, so expressed TCRB transcripts were sequenced. Average reads for naive, central memory and regulatory T cell samples were about 3.57 million. Clones were read by immunoSEQ multiplex PCR, and TCRdb kept only the in-frame ones, dropping some. The sample lists around 150,000 clones, over 55% occurring once. This clone came up a few times. Its specificity is unknown. Unmatched junction bases numbered 17, after V lost 5 bases and J lost 6 bases. Germline V lookup: CDR1 SGHTA, CDR2 FQGNSA. This CDR3 is 17 amino acids long. The J gene is TRBJ1-2, the V gene TRBV7-2; 8 nucleotides match TRBD1. Material: naive CD4+ T cells from blood. This TCR derives from a man in his thirties or forties with type 1 diabetes. CDR3 region: CASSMTGTGSSRDGYTF. DNA for the CDR3: TGTGCCAGCAGCATGACCGGGACAGGTAGCTCTAGGGATGGCTACACCTTC.